This T cell receptor beta chain was profiled in a study of T cell responses to AZD1222 COVID-19 vaccine. Study-wide results and limits: Compared with day 0, the breadth and depth of the Spike-specific TCR repertoire rose significantly after two doses of AZD1222. The study identified only six AZD1222 recipients as seropositive at baseline. Of spike-specific TCRs, nearly half reportedly target regions left unmutated in variants.

Pooled samples include second doses given at about 4 or 12 weeks. A remark on this clone: The antigen is not known.

The table came from immunoSEQ multiplex PCR; TCRdb's copy has only in-frame clones and leaves some out. The table includes more than 85,000 clones, roughly 84% detected once. The germline gives CDR1 SGHRS, CDR2 YFSETQ. The CDR3 runs 17 residues. With 4 bases removed from V and 0 bases from J, the gap between germline ends came to 17 bases. The chain combines TRBV5-1 with TRBJ2-1; possible D gene TRBD2, 5 bases. This receptor was obtained from an adult who received the AZD1222 COVID-19 vaccine. The sequencing here drew on peripheral blood, taken 28 days after the second AZD1222 dose. CDR3 region: CASSAGLRHGSYNEQFF. DNA for the CDR3: TGCGCCAGCAGCGCGGGTCTGCGACACGGCTCCTACAATGAGCAGTTCTTC.